These T cell receptor beta chains were read from a single sample in a study of cytomegalovirus exposure and HLA in healthy donors. Only in-frame clones appear in the TCRdb table, and some are missing; sequencing was by immunoSEQ multiplex PCR. Of 90,000 to 150,000 clones in the sample, roughly 60% were seen once. The sample taken for sequencing was PBMCs. These receptors all stem from a man between 40 and 49 years old in good health and CMV-seropositive. Each CDR3 is given with its conserved first and last residue. The D gene is left open where the match is weak. Expanded clones are given a class, and other clones once, few, many or no size at all.

size | D | J | V | CDR3 | DNA
. | . | TRBJ2-3 | TRBV14 | CASSQVGGGTDTQYF | TGTGCCAGCAGCCAAGTAGGTGGGGGGACAGATACGCAGTATTTT
. | . | TRBJ1-4 | TRBV6-1 | CAGQTEPNEKLFF | TGTGCCGGACAGACAGAGCCTAATGAAAAACTGTTTTTT
. | . | TRBJ2-1 | TRBV7-3 | CASSRGAGEQFF | TGTGCCAGCAGCCGGGGAGCGGGTGAGCAGTTCTTC
. | TRBD2 | TRBJ2-1 | TRBV11-3 | CASSPSSGHNEQFF | TGTGCCAGCAGCCCATCTAGCGGACACAATGAGCAGTTCTTC
. | TRBD1 | TRBJ1-3 | TRBV6-5 | CASFYSGTGAGNTIYF | TGTGCCAGCTTTTACTCCGGGACAGGGGCTGGAAACACCATATATTTT
. | . | TRBJ1-5 | TRBV10-2 | CASSERRGGEPQHF | TGCGCCAGCAGTGAGAGGAGGGGTGGGGAGCCCCAGCATTTT
few | TRBD1 | TRBJ2-7 | TRBV7-9 | CANNRGRVHEQYF | TGTGCCAACAACAGGGGGCGCGTTCACGAGCAGTACTTC
. | TRBD2 | TRBJ2-5 | TRBV7-3 | CASSPAGGLAIETQYF | TGTGCCAGCAGCCCCGCGGGGGGACTAGCGATAGAGACCCAGTACTTC
once | . | TRBJ1-1 | TRBV19 | CASSIEFATEAFF | TGTGCCAGTAGTATAGAGTTCGCGACTGAAGCTTTCTTT
. | . | TRBJ2-1 | TRBV5-5 | CASRPGSYNEQFF | TGTGCCAGCAGACCGGGGAGCTACAATGAGCAGTTCTTC
few | . | TRBJ2-1 | TRBV9 | CASSAGTRSYNEQFF | TGTGCCAGCAGCGCAGGGACACGCTCCTACAATGAGCAGTTCTTC
. | . | TRBJ2-7 | TRBV2 | CASSEIVPLSYEQYF | TGTGCCAGCAGTGAAATAGTTCCACTCTCCTACGAGCAGTACTTC
few | TRBD1 | TRBJ2-7 | TRBV29-1 | CSVLGQEHFYEQYF | TGCAGCGTCCTTGGACAGGAACACTTCTACGAGCAGTACTTC
once | . | TRBJ1-3 | TRBV5-1 | CASRAGGGNTIYF | TGCGCCAGCAGGGCGGGCGGTGGAAACACCATATATTTT
few | . | TRBJ2-7 | TRBV6-5 | CASRTVQGGDEQYF | TGTGCCAGCAGGACGGTTCAAGGCGGGGACGAGCAGTACTTC
. | . | TRBJ1-4 | TRBV18 | CASSRSGVANEKLFF | TGTGCCAGCTCGCGATCAGGGGTTGCTAATGAAAAACTGTTTTTT
few | . | TRBJ2-1 | TRBV19 | CASSITAYNEQFF | TGTGCCAGTAGTATAACAGCCTACAATGAGCAGTTCTTC
. | TRBD1 | TRBJ2-3 | TRBV7-9 | CANSPPGQGASTDTQYF | TGTGCCAACAGCCCACCCGGACAGGGGGCGTCCACAGATACGCAGTATTTT
. | . | TRBJ1-3 | TRBV18 | CASSTFDSGNTIYF | TGTGCCAGCTCTACCTTTGACAGTGGAAACACCATATATTTT
. | . | TRBJ1-1 | TRBV20-1 | CSVRIGLAFF | TGCAGTGTTAGGATCGGGTTAGCTTTCTTT
. | . | TRBJ1-4 | TRBV7-9 | CASSFGTTNEKLFF | TGTGCCAGCAGCTTCGGGACAACAAATGAAAAACTGTTTTTT
few | TRBD2 | TRBJ2-7 | TRBV4-3 | CASSQAPTSGAYEQYF | TGCGCCAGCAGCCAAGCCCCGACTAGCGGTGCCTACGAGCAGTACTTC
. | TRBD1 | TRBJ2-1 | TRBV7-9 | CASSLSFHRGYNEQFF | TGTGCCAGCAGCTTATCGTTCCACAGGGGTTACAATGAGCAGTTCTTC
. | . | TRBJ2-3 | TRBV5-1 | CASSLAAAVTDTQYF | TGCGCCAGCAGCTTGGCCGCGGCAGTCACAGATACGCAGTATTTT
. | TRBD1 | TRBJ1-5 | TRBV5-1 | CASSPGQTNQPQHF | TGCGCCAGCAGCCCGGGACAGACTAATCAGCCCCAGCATTTT
. | . | TRBJ2-1 | TRBV13 | CASSILGNEQFF | TGTGCCAGCAGCATACTAGGGAATGAGCAGTTCTTC
few | TRBD1 | TRBJ1-2 | TRBV7-9 | CASSTGTGRGYTF | TGTGCCAGCAGCACAGGGACAGGGCGCGGCTACACCTTC
. | TRBD2 | TRBJ2-7 | TRBV10-1 | CASTGTSFSYEQYF | TGCGCCAGCACCGGGACTAGCTTCTCCTACGAGCAGTACTTC
. | . | TRBJ2-7 | TRBV7-9 | CASSSPNKPYEQYF | TGTGCCAGCAGCTCCCCCAACAAACCCTACGAGCAGTACTTC
. | TRBD2 | TRBJ2-2 | TRBV7-9 | CASSSIRTDGLVRTGELFF | TGTGCCAGCAGCTCCATTAGAACCGACGGACTAGTAAGAACCGGGGAGCTGTTTTTT
. | TRBD1 | TRBJ1-6 | TRBV18 | CASSPTGGESPLHF | TGTGCCAGCTCCCCGACAGGGGGGGAGTCACCCCTCCACTTT
few | . | TRBJ2-2 | TRBV7-2 | CASSSLLSGELFF | TGTGCCAGCAGCTCTCTCTTGTCCGGGGAGCTGTTTTTT
. | . | TRBJ1-5 | TRBV19 | CASSIVVRQPQHF | TGTGCCAGTAGTATTGTAGTCCGCCAGCCCCAGCATTTT
many | . | TRBJ2-1 | TRBV7-6 | CASSLTDNNEQFF | TGTGCCAGCAGCTTAACTGACAACAATGAGCAGTTCTTC
. | . | TRBJ1-2 | TRBV5-1 | CASSFRVIDGYTF | TGCGCCAGCAGCTTCAGGGTGATAGATGGCTACACCTTC
. | TRBD2 | TRBJ2-7 | TRBV27 | CASSYTSGAYEQYF | TGTGCCAGCAGTTATACTAGCGGGGCCTACGAGCAGTACTTC
. | . | TRBJ1-1 | TRBV28 | CASSLPGGEGTAEAFF | TGTGCCAGCAGTTTACCCGGGGGGGAAGGAACTGCTGAAGCTTTCTTT
few | TRBD1 | TRBJ2-1 | TRBV15 | CATSGQGAEEQFF | TGTGCCACCAGTGGACAGGGGGCAGAGGAGCAGTTCTTC
few | . | TRBJ1-6 | TRBV5-1 | CASSLAGGFDSPLHF | TGCGCCAGCAGCTTGGCCGGGGGATTTGATTCACCCCTCCACTTT
. | . | TRBJ2-7 | TRBV11-3 | CASSLGAGKNEQYF | TGTGCCAGCAGCTTAGGTGCGGGAAAAAACGAGCAGTACTTC
. | . | TRBJ2-3 | TRBV15 | CATSPYRTQSDTQYF | TGTGCCACCAGCCCGTACAGGACACAGTCAGATACGCAGTATTTT
. | TRBD2 | TRBJ2-2 | TRBV2 | CASSVLAENTGELFF | TGTGCCAGCAGTGTTCTAGCGGAGAACACCGGGGAGCTGTTTTTT
. | TRBD1 | TRBJ2-7 | TRBV25-1 | CASSGTGTGGIDEQYF | TGTGCCAGCAGTGGCACCGGGACAGGGGGTATCGACGAGCAGTACTTC